The 10 T cell receptor beta chains in this list originate from one sample, sequenced in a study of T cell clones after liver transplantation. Sequenced by immunoSEQ multiplex PCR; TCRdb stores in-frame clones only, minus some. The sample comprises just over 80,000 clones, roughly 80% of which are singletons, and approximately 0.47% rests with the top ten. The sample here was CD4+ T cells from blood, taken just over 45 months after liver transplant. The origin of the receptors is a human patient who received a liver transplant. These T cells may partly come from the graft donor.

This clone has only a few counts. The chain uses TRBV7-6 and TRBJ2-7, with D perhaps assigned TRBD1 or TRBD2 (6 bases each). This CDR3 has 15 residues. The germline gives CDR1 SGHVS, CDR2 FNYEAQ. Deletions cut 5 bases from V and 1 base from J, with 15 bases between. CDR3 residues: CASSPRGDLSYEQYF. In DNA, the CDR3 is TGTGCCAGCAGCCCGAGGGGGGATCTATCCTACGAGCAGTACTTC.

This clone was picked up one time. The chain is built from TRBV7-9 and TRBJ1-2; possibly TRBD1 for D (5 bases). V lost 3 bases, J lost 0 bases, and 14 bases lay in between. The V gene's germline CDR1 is SEHNR and CDR2 FQNEAQ (reference sequence). This CDR3 has 16 amino acids. Here the CDR3 DNA reads TGTGCCAGCAGCTTCGAAGGGACCTATTCTAACTATGGCTACACCTTC. As protein: CASSFEGTYSNYGYTF.

This rearrangement joins TRBV27 to TRBJ2-7; D not certain. CDR1 is MNHEY and CDR2 is SMNVEV in the germline V gene (reference sequence). The V end lost 0 bases, the J end lost 4 bases, and 16 bases lay between the germline ends. The CDR3 spans 16 residues. CDR3 loop: CASSLSIGVSRYEQYF. The CDR3 region has the DNA TGTGCCAGCAGTTTATCGATAGGCGTCAGTCGATACGAGCAGTACTTC.

This clone appeared once. V is TRBV5-1 and J is TRBJ2-1; D might be TRBD1 (6 bases). V lost 5 bases, J lost 0 bases, and 15 bases lay in between. The CDR3 is 16 amino acids. CDR1 and CDR2 (germline): SGHRS, YFSETQ. CDR3 nucleotides: TGCGCCAGCAGGCCTTCCGGACAGCCCTCCTACAATGAGCAGTTCTTC. Translating gives CASRPSGQPSYNEQFF.

In this sample, this clone turned up a few times. V and J are TRBV13 and TRBJ2-1, with D perhaps being TRBD1 or TRBD2 (5 bases each). The V end lost 3 bases, the J end lost 2 bases, and 14 bases lay between the germline ends. Germline V lookup: CDR1 PRHDT, CDR2 FYEKMQ (reference sequence). The CDR3 totals 16 residues. The CDR3 here is CASSFGTINTYNEQFF. In DNA, the CDR3 is TGTGCCAGCAGCTTCGGGACCATCAATACCTACAATGAGCAGTTCTTC.

This chain connects TRBV11-3 to TRBJ2-3, with TRBD2 matching over 8 bases. This CDR3 contains 12 residues. The V gene's germline CDR1 is SGHNT and CDR2 YENEEA. With 7 bases clipped from V and 10 bases from J, the junction kept 7 bases outside the gene matches. CDR3 bases: TGTGCCAGCACCAACTCGACTAGCGCGCAGTATTTT. Translating it yields CASTNSTSAQYF.

V usage is TRBV18 and J usage is TRBJ2-7; D unclear. Germline V gene sequence: CDR1 KGHSH, CDR2 LQKENI. This CDR3 has 12 residues. V lost 6 bases and J lost 4, with 10 bases in between. The CDR3 sequence: CASSPDRYEQYF. The CDR3 bases are TGTGCCAGCTCCCCGGACCGATACGAGCAGTACTTC.

V gene TRBV30 combines with J gene TRBJ2-1, with 11 nucleotides matching TRBD2. The CDR3 sequence is 14 residues long. V lost 4 bases and J lost 9; bases outside the gene matches: 8. Germline CDR1 and CDR2: GTSNPN and SVGIG (reference sequence). The CDR3 loop is CAWTLLAGVSEQFF. In nucleotides, the CDR3 is TGTGCCTGGACGTTACTAGCGGGAGTCTCTGAGCAGTTCTTC.

V gene TRBV5-1 combines with J gene TRBJ2-5; 7 nucleotides match TRBD1. V dropped 0 bases and J dropped 2; count of bases not matched to a gene: 1. The CDR3 consists of 14 residues. Germline V gene sequence: CDR1 SGHRS, CDR2 YFSETQ. The CDR3 DNA sequence: TGCGCCAGCAGCTTGGAGACAGGGCAAGAGACCCAGTACTTC. It yields the protein CASSLETGQETQYF.

This chain uses TRBV5-1 with TRBJ2-2; D tentatively reads TRBD1 or TRBD2 (9 bases each). CDR1 is SGHRS, CDR2 YFSETQ, per germline. CDR3 length: 17 amino acids. The V and J ends lost 2 bases and 6 bases respectively, with 20 bases between them. The CDR3: CASSLRPSGTGSGELFF. CDR3 bases: TGCGCCAGCAGCTTACGACCTAGCGGGACAGGGTCCGGGGAGCTGTTTTTT.